These T cell receptor beta chains were read from a single sample in a study of cytomegalovirus exposure and HLA in healthy donors. Assay used: immunoSEQ multiplex PCR; TCRdb lists only in-frame clones, some missing. The sample yields some 97,000 clones, 84% seen once. The sample was PBMCs. These receptor sequences come from a woman younger than 35 in good health and CMV-seronegative. Each CDR3 is given with its conserved first and last residue. D genes are given only for firm matches. For some rows the clone size is stated as once, few or many, or as a class when expanded; others skip it.

clone size	V gene	D gene	J gene	CDR3 protein	CDR3 DNA
.	TRBV5-1	TRBD2	TRBJ2-1	CASSFNLAGVSDEQFF	TGCGCCAGCAGCTTCAATCTAGCGGGAGTTTCGGATGAGCAGTTCTTC
.	TRBV18	TRBD1	TRBJ2-7	CASSPQPGQTSYEQYF	TGTGCCAGCTCACCACAACCGGGACAGACCTCCTACGAGCAGTACTTC
few	TRBV5-6	.	TRBJ2-7	CASSLALGAGEQYF	TGTGCCAGCAGCTTGGCGTTGGGGGCAGGGGAGCAGTACTTC
.	TRBV7-2	TRBD1	TRBJ1-3	CASLRQGAYLSGNTIYF	TGTGCCAGCCTGCGACAGGGGGCTTATCTCTCTGGAAACACCATATATTTT
once	TRBV4-3	TRBD2	TRBJ2-3	CASSQDWSSGGTDTQYF	TGCGCCAGCAGCCAAGATTGGTCTAGCGGGGGAACAGATACGCAGTATTTT
.	TRBV11-2	TRBD2	TRBJ2-5	CASSSSGTLQETQYF	TGTGCCAGCAGCTCCAGCGGGACCCTCCAAGAGACCCAGTACTTC
.	TRBV27	.	TRBJ2-3	CASSSGLITDTQYF	TGTGCCAGCAGTTCGGGTCTGATCACAGATACGCAGTATTTT
.	TRBV30	.	TRBJ2-7	CAWSSRSTVF	TGTGCCTGGAGTTCACGCTCGACAGTGTTC
.	TRBV7-3	TRBD2	TRBJ2-5	CASSHRGRGVVETQYF	TGTGCCAGCAGCCACCGCGGGCGGGGGGTTGTAGAGACCCAGTACTTC
once	TRBV28	TRBD2	TRBJ2-1	CASSLSGGGANEQFF	TGTGCCAGCAGTTTAAGTGGCGGGGGGGCCAATGAGCAGTTCTTC
.	TRBV4-2	.	TRBJ2-1	CASSQDPSSYNEQFF	TGTGCCAGCAGCCAAGATCCTAGCTCCTACAATGAGCAGTTCTTC
.	TRBV13	TRBD1	TRBJ2-7	CASSGGQSHEQYF	TGTGCCAGCAGCGGGGGACAGAGCCACGAGCAGTACTTC
.	TRBV2	.	TRBJ2-7	CASSVQGRTYEQYF	TGTGCCAGCAGTGTGCAGGGGCGAACCTACGAGCAGTACTTC
.	TRBV5-5	.	TRBJ1-3	CASSLLDRSGNTIYF	TGTGCCAGCAGCTTGTTGGACAGATCTGGAAACACCATATATTTT
.	TRBV6-1	TRBD2	TRBJ2-7	CASSERSASGSLYEQYF	TGTGCCAGCAGTGAACGATCGGCTAGCGGGAGTCTCTACGAGCAGTACTTC
once	TRBV7-9	.	TRBJ2-2	CSSSPQTAPNTGELFF	TGTTCCAGCAGCCCACAGACAGCTCCGAACACCGGGGAGCTGTTTTTT
.	TRBV5-6	.	TRBJ1-1	CASSLSRVTEAFF	TGTGCCAGCAGCTTGTCGCGGGTGACTGAAGCTTTCTTT
once	TRBV5-6	.	TRBJ1-2	CASSSLTGNNGYTF	TGTGCCAGCAGCTCCCTGACAGGCAACAATGGCTACACCTTC